The 11 T cell receptor beta chains listed next were all sequenced from one sample in a study of blood T cell repertoires in COVID-19. Sequencing used immunoSEQ multiplex PCR; TCRdb keeps in-frame clones, though not all of them. Of fewer than 350,000 clones in the sample, roughly 90% were seen once. The material sequenced was peripheral blood. These receptors were collected from a man aged 25 to 40 with COVID-19, enrolled during active disease.

The chain joins TRBV29-1 to TRBJ1-2; D possibly corresponds to TRBD1 (5 bases). The V and J ends lost 0 bases and 5 bases respectively, with 13 bases between them. CDR1 SQVTM and CDR2 ANQGSEA come from the germline V gene. The CDR3 spans 14 residues. The CDR3 DNA is TGCAGCGTTGAAGATCTTAGGGGAATGTATGGCTACACCTTC. Translated, it gives CSVEDLRGMYGYTF.

The chain combines TRBV7-2 with TRBJ1-4; D gene unclear. V lost 3 bases and J 0 bases, leaving 14 bases between the germline ends. Germline V gene data show CDR1 as SGHTA and CDR2 as FQGNSA. The CDR3 runs 17 residues. CDR3 sequence reads: CASSLRRYSTTNEKLFF. The CDR3 region has the DNA TGTGCCAGCAGCTTGAGGCGTTACTCTACAACTAATGAAAAACTGTTTTTT.

In this sample, this clone turned up once. In DNA form, the CDR3 reads TGTGCCAGCAGCATGGACAGGGACGACTATGGCTACACCTTC. Translation: CASSMDRDDYGYTF. The V gene is TRBV7-3, the J gene TRBJ1-2; 8 bases match TRBD1. Trimming removed 5 bases from V and 3 bases from J; junction bases left unmatched: 5. The germline V gene has CDR1 SGHTA and CDR2 FQGTGA. The CDR3 consists of 14 residues.

The chain is built from TRBV6-5 and TRBJ2-3, with D maybe TRBD1 (6 bases). The CDR3 covers 14 residues. V was trimmed by 2 bases and J by 2 bases, leaving 8 bases between them. CDR1 and CDR2 (germline): MNHEY, SVGAGI. CDR3 nucleotides: TGTGCCAGCAGTTACGCAGGGGTCACAGATACGCAGTATTTT. The encoded protein is CASSYAGVTDTQYF.

The chain uses TRBV11-1 and TRBJ2-3, with 10 bases matching TRBD2. The V segment lost 3 bases and the J segment 4 bases; nucleotides outside the gene matches: 7. Germline CDR1 and CDR2: SGHAT and FQDESV (reference sequence). The CDR3 contains 16 residues. CDR3 amino acids: CASSLRSGRAPDTQYF. The CDR3 DNA sequence: TGTGCCAGCAGCTTGAGGAGCGGGAGGGCCCCAGATACGCAGTATTTT.

The chain recombines TRBV6-2 or TRBV6-3 with TRBJ1-2; D is perhaps TRBD1 (5 bases). Trimming removed 2 bases from V and 4 bases from J, with 17 bases in between. Germline assignment: CDR1 MNHEY and CDR2 SVGEGT. CDR3 length: 16 residues. The CDR3 DNA sequence: TGTGCCAGCAGTTACGGAGCGCGACAGAGGAGCTATGGCTACACCTTC. Amino acid sequence: CASSYGARQRSYGYTF.

In this sample, this clone turned up a few times. The chain has TRBV28 and TRBJ1-1; 10 bases agree with TRBD1. Germline V lookup: CDR1 MDHEN, CDR2 SYDVKM. The J segment lost 1 base and the V segment lost 10 bases, leaving 9 bases of the junction unmatched. The CDR3 sequence is 15 residues long. The CDR3 coding sequence is TGTGCCACCTCAGAGACAGGGGGCAGGAACACTGAAGCTTTCTTT. Translation gives CATSETGGRNTEAFF.

The rearrangement links TRBV10-3 to TRBJ2-1, with 7 bases fitting TRBD1. CDR3 length equals 15 residues. V trimming: 6 bases; J trimming: 6 bases; junction bases outside the gene matches: 11. From germline, CDR1 is ENHRY and CDR2 SYGVKD. The CDR3 sequence: CAIRGSRDRPNEQFF. The CDR3 coding sequence is TGTGCCATCAGAGGCTCCCGGGACAGACCCAATGAGCAGTTCTTC.

The chain carries TRBV6-4 and TRBJ2-2, with 7 positions matching TRBD2. The CDR3 length is 16 residues. The V gene's germline CDR1 is MRHNA and CDR2 SNTAGT. After removal of 0 bases from V and 0 bases from J, the junction contained 1 base not matched to a gene. The CDR3 region has the DNA TGTGCCAGCAGTGACTCGAGCGGGGCGAACACCGGGGAGCTGTTTTTT. Its translation is CASSDSSGANTGELFF.

The V gene is TRBV5-4, the J gene TRBJ2-1; TRBD1 matches 11 bases. Trimming removed 7 bases from V and 7 bases from J; junction bases left unmatched: 10. The CDR3 extends over 15 amino acids. Germline CDR1 SGHNT, CDR2 YYREEE (reference sequence). The CDR3 coding sequence is TGTGCCAGCGTTTTTCGGGACAGGGGGGTTAATGAGCAGTTCTTC. It translates to CASVFRDRGVNEQFF.

The chain joins TRBV27 to TRBJ2-3; a possible D gene is TRBD2 (7 bases). Trimming removed 1 base at V and 4 bases at J, with 9 bases between. The germline CDR1 and CDR2 sequences are MNHEY and SMNVEV (reference sequence). CDR3 length: 14 residues. CDR3: CASSLWGGPDTQYF. CDR3 sequence (DNA): TGTGCCAGCAGTTTATGGGGGGGCCCAGATACGCAGTATTTT.